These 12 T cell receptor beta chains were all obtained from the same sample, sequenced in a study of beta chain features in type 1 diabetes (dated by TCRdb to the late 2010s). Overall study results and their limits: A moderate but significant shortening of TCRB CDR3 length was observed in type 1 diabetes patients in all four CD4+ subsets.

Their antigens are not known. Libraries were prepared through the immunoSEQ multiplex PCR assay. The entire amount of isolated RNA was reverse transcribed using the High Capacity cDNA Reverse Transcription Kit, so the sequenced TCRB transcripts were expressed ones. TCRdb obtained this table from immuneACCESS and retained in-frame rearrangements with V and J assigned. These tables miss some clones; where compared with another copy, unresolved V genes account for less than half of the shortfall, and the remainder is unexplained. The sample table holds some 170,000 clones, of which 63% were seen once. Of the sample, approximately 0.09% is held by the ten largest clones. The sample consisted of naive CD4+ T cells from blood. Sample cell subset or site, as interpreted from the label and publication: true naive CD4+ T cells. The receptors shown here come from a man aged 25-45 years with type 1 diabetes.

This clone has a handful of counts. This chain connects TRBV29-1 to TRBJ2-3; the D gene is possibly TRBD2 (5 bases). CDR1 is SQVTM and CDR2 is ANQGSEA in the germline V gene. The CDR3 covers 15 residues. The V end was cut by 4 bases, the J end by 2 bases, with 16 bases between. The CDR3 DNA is TGCAGCGTTGCCCGGGGATACGGGTCCACAGATACGCAGTATTTT. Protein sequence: CSVARGYGSTDTQYF.

CDR3 coding DNA: TGTGCCAGCACCCCCCGACAGGCCAAAAACATTCAGTACTTC. It codes for CASTPRQAKNIQYF. J is TRBJ2-4 and V is TRBV7-9; a possible D gene is TRBD1 (5 bases). Germline assignment: CDR1 SEHNR and CDR2 FQNEAQ (reference sequence). With 7 bases removed from V and 1 base from J, the gap between germline ends came to 11 bases. The CDR3 runs 14 residues.

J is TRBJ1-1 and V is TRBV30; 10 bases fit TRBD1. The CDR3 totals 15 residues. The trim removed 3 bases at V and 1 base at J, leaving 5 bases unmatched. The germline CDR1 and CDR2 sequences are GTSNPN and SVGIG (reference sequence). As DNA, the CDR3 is TGTGCCTGGAGCCCTCGGACAGGGGGGAACACTGAAGCTTTCTTT. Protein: CAWSPRTGGNTEAFF.

The CDR3 sequence: CASSQALANEQFF. The CDR3 DNA follows: TGTGCCAGCAGCCAGGCTCTAGCCAATGAGCAGTTCTTC. The chain is built from TRBV4-2 and TRBJ2-1; D is possibly TRBD2 (5 bases). The CDR3 has 13 residues. With 3 bases removed from V and 6 bases from J, the gap between germline ends came to 9 bases. The germline CDR1 and CDR2 sequences are LGHNA and YNFKEQ.

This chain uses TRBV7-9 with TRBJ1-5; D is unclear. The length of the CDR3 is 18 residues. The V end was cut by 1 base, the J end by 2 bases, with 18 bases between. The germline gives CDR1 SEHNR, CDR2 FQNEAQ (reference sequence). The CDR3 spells CASSLGAGPTVGNQPQHF. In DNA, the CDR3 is TGTGCCAGCAGCTTAGGCGCCGGGCCCACGGTGGGCAATCAGCCCCAGCATTTT.

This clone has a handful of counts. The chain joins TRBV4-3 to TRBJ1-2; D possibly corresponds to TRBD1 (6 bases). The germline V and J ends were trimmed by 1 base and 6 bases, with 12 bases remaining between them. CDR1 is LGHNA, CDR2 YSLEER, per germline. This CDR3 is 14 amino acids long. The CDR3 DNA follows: TGCGCCAGCAGCCAAGTCGGGGGGGCGCATGGCTACACCTTC. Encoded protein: CASSQVGGAHGYTF.

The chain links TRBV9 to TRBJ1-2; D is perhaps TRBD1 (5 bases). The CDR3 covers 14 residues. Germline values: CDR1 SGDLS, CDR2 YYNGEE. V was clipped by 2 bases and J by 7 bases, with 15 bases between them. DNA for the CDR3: TGTGCCAGCAGCGTCGACAGCCTCTCCGGTGGCTACACCTTC. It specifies CASSVDSLSGGYTF.

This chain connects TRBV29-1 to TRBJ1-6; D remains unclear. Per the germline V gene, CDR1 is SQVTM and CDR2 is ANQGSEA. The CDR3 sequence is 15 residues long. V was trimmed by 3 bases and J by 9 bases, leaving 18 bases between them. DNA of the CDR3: TGCAGCGTTGAGTTTTCCGGCAGGACGAGTTCACCCCTCCACTTT. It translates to CSVEFSGRTSSPLHF.

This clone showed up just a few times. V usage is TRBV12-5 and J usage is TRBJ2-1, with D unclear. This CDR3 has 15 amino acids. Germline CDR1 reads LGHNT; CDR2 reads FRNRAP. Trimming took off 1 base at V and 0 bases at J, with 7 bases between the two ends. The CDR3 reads CASGLEIGSYNEQFF. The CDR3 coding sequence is TGTGCTAGTGGTTTGGAGATCGGCTCCTACAATGAGCAGTTCTTC.

This CDR3 reads CAWAQGPYDEQFF. For the CDR3, the DNA is TGTGCCTGGGCGCAGGGGCCTTACGATGAGCAGTTCTTC. This sequence joins TRBV30 and TRBJ2-1; TRBD1 might be the D (6 bases). The germline CDR1 and CDR2 sequences are GTSNPN and SVGIG (reference sequence). Trimming took 5 bases from V and 8 from J, leaving 16 bases between them. The CDR3 extends over 13 amino acids.

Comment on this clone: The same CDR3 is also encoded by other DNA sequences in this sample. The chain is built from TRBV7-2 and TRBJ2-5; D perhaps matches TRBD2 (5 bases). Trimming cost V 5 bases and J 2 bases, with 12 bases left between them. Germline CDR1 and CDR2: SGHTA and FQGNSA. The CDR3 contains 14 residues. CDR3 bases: TGTGCCAGCAGCCTCGGACTGGCGCAAGAGACCCAGTACTTC. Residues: CASSLGLAQETQYF.

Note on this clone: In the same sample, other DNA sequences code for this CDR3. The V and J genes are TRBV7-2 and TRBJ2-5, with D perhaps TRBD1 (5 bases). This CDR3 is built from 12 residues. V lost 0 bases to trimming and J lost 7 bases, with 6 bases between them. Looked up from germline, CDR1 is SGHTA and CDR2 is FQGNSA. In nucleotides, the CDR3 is TGTGCCAGCAGCTTAGCGCAGGGGACCCAGTACTTC. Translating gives CASSLAQGTQYF.